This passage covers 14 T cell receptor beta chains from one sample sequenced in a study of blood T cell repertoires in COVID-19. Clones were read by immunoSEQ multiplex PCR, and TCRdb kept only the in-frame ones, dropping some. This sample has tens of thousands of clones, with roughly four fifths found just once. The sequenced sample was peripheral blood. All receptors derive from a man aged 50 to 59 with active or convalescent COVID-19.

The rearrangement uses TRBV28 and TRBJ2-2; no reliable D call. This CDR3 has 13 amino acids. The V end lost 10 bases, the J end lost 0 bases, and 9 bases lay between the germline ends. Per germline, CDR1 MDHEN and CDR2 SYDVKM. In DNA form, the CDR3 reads TGTGCCAACAAAGCGTCGAACACCGGGGAGCTGTTTTTT. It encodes CANKASNTGELFF.

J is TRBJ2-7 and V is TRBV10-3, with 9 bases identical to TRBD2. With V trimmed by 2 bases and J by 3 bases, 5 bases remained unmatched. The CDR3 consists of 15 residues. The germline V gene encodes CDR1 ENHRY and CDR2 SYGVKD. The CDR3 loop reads CAISEGLAGNYEQYV. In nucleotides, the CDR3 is TGTGCCATCAGTGAGGGGCTAGCGGGGAACTACGAGCAGTACGTC.

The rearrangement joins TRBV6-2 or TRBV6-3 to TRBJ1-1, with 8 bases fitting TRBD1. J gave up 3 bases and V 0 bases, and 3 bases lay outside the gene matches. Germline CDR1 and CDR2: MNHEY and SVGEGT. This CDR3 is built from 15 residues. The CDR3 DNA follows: TGTGCCAGCAGTTACTCCGCAGGGGGCTACACTGAAGCTTTCTTT. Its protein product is CASSYSAGGYTEAFF.

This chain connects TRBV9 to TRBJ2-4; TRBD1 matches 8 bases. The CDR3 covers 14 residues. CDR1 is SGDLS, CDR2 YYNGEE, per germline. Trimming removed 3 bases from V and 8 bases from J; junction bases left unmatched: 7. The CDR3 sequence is CASSEGVQGDIQYF. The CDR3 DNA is TGTGCCAGCAGCGAGGGGGTACAGGGGGACATTCAGTACTTC.

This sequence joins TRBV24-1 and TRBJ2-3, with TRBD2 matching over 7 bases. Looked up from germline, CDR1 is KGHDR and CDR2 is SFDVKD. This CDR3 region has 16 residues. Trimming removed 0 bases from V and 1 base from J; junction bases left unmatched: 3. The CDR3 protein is CATSDLAGGGTDTQYF. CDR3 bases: TGTGCCACCAGTGATTTGGCTGGGGGGGGCACAGATACGCAGTATTTT.

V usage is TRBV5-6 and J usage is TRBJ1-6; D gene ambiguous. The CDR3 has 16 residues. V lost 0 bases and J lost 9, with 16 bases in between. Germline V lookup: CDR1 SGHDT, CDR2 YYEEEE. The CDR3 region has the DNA TGTGCCAGCAGCTTGGAAGTCCGGGATGGTAGTTCACCCCTCCACTTT. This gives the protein CASSLEVRDGSSPLHF.

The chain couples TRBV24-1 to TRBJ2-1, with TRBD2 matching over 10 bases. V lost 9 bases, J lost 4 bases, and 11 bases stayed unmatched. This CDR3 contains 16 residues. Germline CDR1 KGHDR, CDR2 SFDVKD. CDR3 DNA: TGTGCCACCCAGCATAGGACTAGCGGAGATTACAATGAGCAGTTCTTC. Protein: CATQHRTSGDYNEQFF.

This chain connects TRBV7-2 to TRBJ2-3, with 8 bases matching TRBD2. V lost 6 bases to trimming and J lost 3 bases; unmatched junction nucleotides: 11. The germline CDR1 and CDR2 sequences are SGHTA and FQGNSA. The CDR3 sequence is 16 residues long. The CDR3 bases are TGTGCCAGCAGTCCGGGGGGGCGCGATCGTACAGATACGCAGTATTTT. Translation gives CASSPGGRDRTDTQYF.

The CDR3 nucleotides read TGTGCCAGCAGCTTGGCAGGTCCCTACGAGCAGTACGTC. Amino acids: CASSLAGPYEQYV. The V gene is TRBV5-6, the J gene TRBJ2-7; the D is unclear. The CDR3 spans 13 residues. V lost 0 bases and J lost 2, with 6 bases in between. Germline V gene lookup returns CDR1 SGHDT and CDR2 YYEEEE.

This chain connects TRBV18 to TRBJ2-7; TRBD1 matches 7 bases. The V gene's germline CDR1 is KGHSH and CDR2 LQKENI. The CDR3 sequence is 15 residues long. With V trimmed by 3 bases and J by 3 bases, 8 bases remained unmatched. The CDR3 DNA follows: TGTGCCAGCTCACCGTCCGGGACAGTATTCTACGAGCAGTACTTC. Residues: CASSPSGTVFYEQYF.

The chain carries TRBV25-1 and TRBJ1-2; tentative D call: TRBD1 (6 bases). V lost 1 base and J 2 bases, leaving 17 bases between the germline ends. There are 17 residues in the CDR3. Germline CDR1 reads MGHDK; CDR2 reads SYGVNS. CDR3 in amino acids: CASSESAGGRWNYGYTF. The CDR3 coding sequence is TGTGCCAGCAGTGAATCGGCGGGGGGGCGGTGGAACTATGGCTACACCTTC.

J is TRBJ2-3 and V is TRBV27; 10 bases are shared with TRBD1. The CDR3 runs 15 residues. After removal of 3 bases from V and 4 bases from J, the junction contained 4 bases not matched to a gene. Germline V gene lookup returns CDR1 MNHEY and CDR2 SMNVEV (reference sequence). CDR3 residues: CASSFTGTGADTQYF. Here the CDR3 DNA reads TGTGCCAGCAGTTTCACCGGGACAGGGGCAGATACGCAGTATTTT.

The CDR3 DNA reads TGTGCCAGCAGCCCCCTCGCGGGCCCCTACAATGAGCAGTTCTTC. Translated, it gives CASSPLAGPYNEQFF. The chain employs TRBV6-4 and TRBJ2-1; D is possibly TRBD2 (5 bases). The CDR3 loop spans 15 amino acids. Germline-derived CDR1 and CDR2 are MRHNA and SNTAGT. The V end lost 6 bases, the J end lost 2 bases, and 14 bases lay between the germline ends.

The CDR3 protein is CASSQAWGRTDTQYF. CDR3 coding DNA: TGTGCCAGCAGCCAAGCGTGGGGGCGCACAGATACGCAGTATTTT. J is TRBJ2-3 and V is TRBV3-1 (or the pseudogene TRBV3-2); perhaps TRBD1 as D (6 bases). Trimming left V 1 base short and J 1 base short, with 9 bases between. The CDR3 spans 15 residues. Per the germline V gene, CDR1 is LGHDT and CDR2 is YNNKEL (reference sequence).